This T cell receptor beta chain came from a study of blood T cells in healthy people across ages. Combining a sample-barcoded 5' primer with a J-beta primer mix, a second PCR ran for roughly 6 to 12 cycles. TCRdb re-derived calls from the 5' RACE reads in MiXCR, one entry per CDR3 protein. The sample records about 2 million distinct CDR3 sequences, 49% being singletons. Germline trimming cut 4 bases from V and 0 bases from J; bases unmatched to any gene: 4. CDR1 and CDR2 (germline): SEHNR, FQNEAQ (reference sequence). The CDR3 runs to 15 residues. The sequence was obtained from a woman between 35 and 50 years old in good health. The chain joins TRBV7-9 to TRBJ2-3; 7 bases are shared with TRBD1. Specimen: blood. CDR3 bases: TGTGCCAGCAGCTCCGACAGGGATAGCACAGATACGCAGTATTTT. It encodes CASSSDRDSTDTQYF.